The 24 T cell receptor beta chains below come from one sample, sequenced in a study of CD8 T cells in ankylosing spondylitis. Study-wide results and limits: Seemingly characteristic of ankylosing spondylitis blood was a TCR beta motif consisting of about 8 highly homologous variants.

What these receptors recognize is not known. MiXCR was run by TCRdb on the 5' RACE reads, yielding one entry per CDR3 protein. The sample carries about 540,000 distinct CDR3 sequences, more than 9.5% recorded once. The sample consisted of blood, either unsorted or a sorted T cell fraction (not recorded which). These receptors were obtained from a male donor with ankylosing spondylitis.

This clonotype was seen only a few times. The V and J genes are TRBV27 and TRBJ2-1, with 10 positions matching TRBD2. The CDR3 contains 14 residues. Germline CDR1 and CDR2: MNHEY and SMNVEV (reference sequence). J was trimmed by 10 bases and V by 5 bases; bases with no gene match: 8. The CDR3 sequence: CASSPLGLAKEQFF. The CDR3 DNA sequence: TGTGCCAGCAGTCCTCTGGGACTAGCGAAGGAGCAGTTCTTC.

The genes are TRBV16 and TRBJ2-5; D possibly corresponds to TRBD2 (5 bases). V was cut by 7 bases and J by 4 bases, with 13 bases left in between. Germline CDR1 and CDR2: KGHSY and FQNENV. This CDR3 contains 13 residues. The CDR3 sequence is CASMPQEGETQYF. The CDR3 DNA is TGTGCCAGCATGCCCCAAGAGGGAGAGACCCAGTACTTC.

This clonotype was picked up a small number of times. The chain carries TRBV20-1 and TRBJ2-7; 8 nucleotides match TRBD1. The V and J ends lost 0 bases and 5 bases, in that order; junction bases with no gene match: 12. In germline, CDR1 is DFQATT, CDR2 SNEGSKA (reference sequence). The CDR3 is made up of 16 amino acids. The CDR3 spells CSARDRRTGYFHEQYF. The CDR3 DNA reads TGCAGTGCTAGAGATAGAAGGACAGGGTATTTCCACGAGCAGTACTTC.

CDR3 amino acids: CAWNTGVDTDTQYF. In DNA, the CDR3 is TGTGCCTGGAACACGGGAGTTGACACAGATACGCAGTATTTT. The V and J genes are TRBV30 and TRBJ2-3, with a tentative D call TRBD2 (6 bases). V lost 4 bases and J lost 2, with 13 bases in between. CDR1 is GTSNPN, CDR2 SVGIG, per germline (reference sequence). This CDR3 is built from 14 residues.

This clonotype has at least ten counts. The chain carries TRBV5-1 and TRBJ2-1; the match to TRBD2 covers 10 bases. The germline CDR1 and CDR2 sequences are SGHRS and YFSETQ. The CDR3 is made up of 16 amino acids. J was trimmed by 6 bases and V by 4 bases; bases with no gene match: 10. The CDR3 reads CASSPTSSGGSNEQFF. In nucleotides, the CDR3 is TGCGCCAGCAGCCCTACTTCTAGCGGGGGATCCAATGAGCAGTTCTTC.

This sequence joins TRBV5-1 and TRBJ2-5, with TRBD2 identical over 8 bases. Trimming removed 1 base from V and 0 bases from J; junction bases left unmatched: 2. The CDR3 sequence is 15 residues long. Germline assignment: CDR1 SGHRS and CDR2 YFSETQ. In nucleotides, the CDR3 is TGCGCCAGCAGCTTGTTCGGGAGGGACCAAGAGACCCAGTACTTC. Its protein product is CASSLFGRDQETQYF. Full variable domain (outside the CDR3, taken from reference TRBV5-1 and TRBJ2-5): KAGVTQTPRYLIKTRGQQVTLSCSPISGHRSVSWYQQTPGQGLQFLFEYFSETQRNKGNFPGRFSGRQFSNSRSEMNVSTLELGDSALYLCASSLFGRDQETQYFGPGTRLLVL.

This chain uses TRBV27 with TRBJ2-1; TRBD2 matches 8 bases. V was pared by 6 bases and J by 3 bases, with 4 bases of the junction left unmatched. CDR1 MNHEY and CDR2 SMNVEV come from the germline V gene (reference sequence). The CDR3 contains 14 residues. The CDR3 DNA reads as TGTGCCAGCAGACTAGCGGCCATCTACAATGAGCAGTTCTTC. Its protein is CASRLAAIYNEQFF.

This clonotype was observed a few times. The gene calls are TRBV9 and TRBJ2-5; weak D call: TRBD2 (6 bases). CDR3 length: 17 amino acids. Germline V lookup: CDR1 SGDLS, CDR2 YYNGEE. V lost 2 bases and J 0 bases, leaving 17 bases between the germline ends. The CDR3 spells CASSVTGARGYQETQYF. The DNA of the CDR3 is TGTGCCAGCAGCGTTACCGGGGCGCGGGGATACCAAGAGACCCAGTACTTC. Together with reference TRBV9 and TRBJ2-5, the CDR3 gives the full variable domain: DSGVTQTPKHLITATGQRVTLRCSPRSGDLSVYWYQQSLDQGLQFLIQYYNGEERAKGNILERFSAQQFPDLHSELNLSSLELGDSALYFCASSVTGARGYQETQYFGPGTRLLVL.

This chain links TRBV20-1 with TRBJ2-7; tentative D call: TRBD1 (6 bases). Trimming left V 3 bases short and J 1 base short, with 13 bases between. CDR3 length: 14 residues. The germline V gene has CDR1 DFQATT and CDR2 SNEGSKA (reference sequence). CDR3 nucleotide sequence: TGCAGTGCTAGCAGAGAGGGACATTCCTACGAGCAGTACTTC. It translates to CSASREGHSYEQYF.

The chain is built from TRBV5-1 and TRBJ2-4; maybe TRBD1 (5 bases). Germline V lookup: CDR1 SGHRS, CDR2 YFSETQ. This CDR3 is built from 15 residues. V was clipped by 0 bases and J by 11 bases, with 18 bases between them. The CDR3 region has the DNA TGCGCCAGCAGCTTGGACGCAGGGTGGGGATCTGTTCAGTACTTC. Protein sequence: CASSLDAGWGSVQYF.

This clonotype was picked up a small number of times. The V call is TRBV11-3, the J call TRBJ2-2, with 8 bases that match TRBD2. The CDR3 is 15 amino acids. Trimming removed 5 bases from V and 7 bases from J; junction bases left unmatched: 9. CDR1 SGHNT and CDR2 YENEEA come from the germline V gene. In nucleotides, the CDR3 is TGTGCCAGCAGCCCACAGCGGGAGATGGGCGGGGAGCTGTTTTTT. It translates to CASSPQREMGGELFF.

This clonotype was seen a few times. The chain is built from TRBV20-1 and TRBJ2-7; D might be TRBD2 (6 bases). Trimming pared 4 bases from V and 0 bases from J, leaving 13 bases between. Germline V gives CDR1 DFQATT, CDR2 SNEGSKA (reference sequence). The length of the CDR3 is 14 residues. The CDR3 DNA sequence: TGCAGTGCTAATGGCGCGGGGAGCTCCTACGAGCAGTACTTC. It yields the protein CSANGAGSSYEQYF.

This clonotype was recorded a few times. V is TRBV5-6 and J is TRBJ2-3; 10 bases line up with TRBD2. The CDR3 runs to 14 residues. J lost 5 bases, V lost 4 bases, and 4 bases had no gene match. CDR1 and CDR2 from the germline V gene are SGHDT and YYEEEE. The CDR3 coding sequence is TGTGCCAGCAGCCCCCCTAGCGGGAGAGATACGCAGTATTTT. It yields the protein CASSPPSGRDTQYF.

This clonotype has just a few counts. Here the CDR3 DNA reads TGTGCCAGCAGCCAGGGGGGGACCTGGGATACGCAGTATTTT. Translating gives CASSQGGTWDTQYF. The chain is built from TRBV7-6 and TRBJ2-3, with D perhaps assigned TRBD1 or TRBD2 (7 bases each). V was clipped by 5 bases and J by 6 bases, with 15 bases between them. The CDR3 extends over 14 amino acids. CDR1 SGHVS and CDR2 FNYEAQ come from the germline V gene.

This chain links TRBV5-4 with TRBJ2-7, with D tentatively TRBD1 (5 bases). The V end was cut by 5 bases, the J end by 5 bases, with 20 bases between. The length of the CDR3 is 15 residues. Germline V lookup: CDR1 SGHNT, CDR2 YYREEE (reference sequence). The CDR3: CASSDRGRATHEQYF. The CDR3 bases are TGTGCCAGCAGTGATAGGGGCCGGGCCACCCACGAGCAGTACTTC. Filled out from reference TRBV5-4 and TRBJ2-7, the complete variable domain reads ETGVTQSPTHLIKTRGQQVTLRCSSQSGHNTVSWYQQALGQGPQFIFQYYREEENGRGNFPPRFSGLQFPNYSSELNVNALELDDSALYLCASSDRGRATHEQYFGPGTRLTVT.

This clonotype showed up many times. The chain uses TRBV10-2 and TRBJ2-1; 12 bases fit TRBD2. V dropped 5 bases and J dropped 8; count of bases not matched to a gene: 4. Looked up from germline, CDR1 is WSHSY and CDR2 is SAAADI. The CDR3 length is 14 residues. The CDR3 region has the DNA TGCGCCAGCAGTCTAGCGGGAGGGCTTGATGAGCAGTTCTTC. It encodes CASSLAGGLDEQFF.

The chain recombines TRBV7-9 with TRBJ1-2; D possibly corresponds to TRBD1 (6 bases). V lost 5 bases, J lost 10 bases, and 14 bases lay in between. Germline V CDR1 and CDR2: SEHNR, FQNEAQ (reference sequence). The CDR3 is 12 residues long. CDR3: CASSPGQTFYTF. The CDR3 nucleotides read TGTGCCAGCAGCCCCGGACAGACTTTCTACACCTTC.

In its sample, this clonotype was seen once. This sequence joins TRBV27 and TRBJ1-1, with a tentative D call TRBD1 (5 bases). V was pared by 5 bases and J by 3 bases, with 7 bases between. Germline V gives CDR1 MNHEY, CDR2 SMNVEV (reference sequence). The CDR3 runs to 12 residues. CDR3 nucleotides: TGTGCCAGCAGTGGGGGTCACACTGAAGCTTTCTTT. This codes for CASSGGHTEAFF.

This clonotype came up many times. The CDR3 reads CASSMGLVGEQYF. Here the CDR3 DNA reads TGTGCCAGCAGCATGGGACTAGTAGGCGAGCAGTACTTC. V gene TRBV7-9 combines with J gene TRBJ2-7; 8 nucleotides align to TRBD2. CDR1 is SEHNR and CDR2 is FQNEAQ in the germline V gene (reference sequence). V was clipped by 5 bases and J by 6 bases; unmatched bases: 6. This CDR3 is built from 13 residues.

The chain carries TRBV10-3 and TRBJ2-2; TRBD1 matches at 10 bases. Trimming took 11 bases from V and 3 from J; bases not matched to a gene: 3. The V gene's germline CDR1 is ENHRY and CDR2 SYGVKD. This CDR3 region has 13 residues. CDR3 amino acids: CAAGQGDTGELFF. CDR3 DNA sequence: TGTGCCGCCGGACAGGGGGACACCGGGGAGCTGTTTTTT.

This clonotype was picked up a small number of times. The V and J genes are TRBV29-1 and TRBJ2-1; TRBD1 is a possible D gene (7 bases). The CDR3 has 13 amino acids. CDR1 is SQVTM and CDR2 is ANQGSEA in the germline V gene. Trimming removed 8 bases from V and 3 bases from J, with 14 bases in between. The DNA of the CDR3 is TGCAGCTGTACAGGGGAGGACTACAATGAGCAGTTCTTC. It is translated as CSCTGEDYNEQFF.

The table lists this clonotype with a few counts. The CDR3 DNA sequence: TGTGCCAGCAGTGAAGCAGGGGCCCTAGGGGTGGACGAGCAGTACTTC. As protein: CASSEAGALGVDEQYF. V is TRBV2 and J is TRBJ2-7; possible D gene TRBD1, 5 bases. This CDR3 region has 16 residues. CDR1 is SNHLY, CDR2 FYNNEI, per germline. The V and J ends lost 0 bases and 5 bases respectively, with 17 bases between them.

CDR3 amino acids: CASSRDGHSGTQYF. The CDR3 region has the DNA TGTGCCAGCAGCCGGGATGGACACTCGGGGACCCAGTACTTC. V gene TRBV7-7 combines with J gene TRBJ2-5; D tentatively fits TRBD1 or TRBD2 (5 bases each). CDR3 length equals 14 residues. V lost 5 bases to trimming and J lost 7 bases, with 17 bases between them. The germline CDR1 and CDR2 sequences are SSHAT and FNYEAQ (reference sequence).

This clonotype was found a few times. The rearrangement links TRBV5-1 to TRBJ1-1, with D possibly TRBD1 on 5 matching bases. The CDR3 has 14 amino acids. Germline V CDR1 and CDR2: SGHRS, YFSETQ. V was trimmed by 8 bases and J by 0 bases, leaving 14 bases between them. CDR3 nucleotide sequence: TGCGCCAGTAAAGCCAGGGAAATGAACACTGAAGCTTTCTTT. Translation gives CASKAREMNTEAFF.